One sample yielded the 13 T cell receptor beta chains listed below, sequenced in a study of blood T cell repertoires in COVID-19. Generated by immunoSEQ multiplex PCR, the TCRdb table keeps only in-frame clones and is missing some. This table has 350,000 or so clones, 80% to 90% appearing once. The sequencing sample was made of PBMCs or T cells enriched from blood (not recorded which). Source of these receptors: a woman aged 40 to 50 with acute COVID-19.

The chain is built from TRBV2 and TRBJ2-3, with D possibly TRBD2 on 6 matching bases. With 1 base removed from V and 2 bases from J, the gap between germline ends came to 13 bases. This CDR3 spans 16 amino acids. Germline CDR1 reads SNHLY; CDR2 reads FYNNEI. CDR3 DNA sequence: TGTGCCAGCAGTGAAGGTGCAGGGAGGCCCACAGATACGCAGTATTTT. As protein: CASSEGAGRPTDTQYF. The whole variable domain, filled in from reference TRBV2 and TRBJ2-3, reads EPEVTQTPSHQVTQMGQEVILRCVPISNHLYFYWYRQILGQKVEFLVSFYNNEISEKSEIFDDQFSVERPDGSNFTLKIRSTKLEDSAMYFCASSEGAGRPTDTQYFGPGTRLTVL.

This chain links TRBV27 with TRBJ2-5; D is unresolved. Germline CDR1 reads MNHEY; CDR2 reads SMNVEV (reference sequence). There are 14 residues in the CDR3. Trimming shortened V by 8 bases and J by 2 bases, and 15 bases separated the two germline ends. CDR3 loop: CASGDPTFQETQYF. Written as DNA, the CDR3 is TGTGCCAGCGGAGATCCCACATTTCAAGAGACCCAGTACTTC.

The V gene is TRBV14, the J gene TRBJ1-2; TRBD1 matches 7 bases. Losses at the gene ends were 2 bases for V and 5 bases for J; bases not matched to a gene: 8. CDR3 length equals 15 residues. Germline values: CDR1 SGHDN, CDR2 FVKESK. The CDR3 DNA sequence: TGTGCCAGCAGCCAACCCCCTGACAGGGAGTATGGCTACACCTTC. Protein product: CASSQPPDREYGYTF.

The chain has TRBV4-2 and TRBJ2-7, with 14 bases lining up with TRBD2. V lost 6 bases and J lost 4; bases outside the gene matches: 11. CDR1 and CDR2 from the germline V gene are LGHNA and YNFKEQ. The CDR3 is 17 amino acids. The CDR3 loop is CASSRGTSGRISYEQYF. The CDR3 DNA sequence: TGTGCCAGCAGTCGGGGGACTAGCGGGAGAATCAGTTACGAGCAGTACTTC.

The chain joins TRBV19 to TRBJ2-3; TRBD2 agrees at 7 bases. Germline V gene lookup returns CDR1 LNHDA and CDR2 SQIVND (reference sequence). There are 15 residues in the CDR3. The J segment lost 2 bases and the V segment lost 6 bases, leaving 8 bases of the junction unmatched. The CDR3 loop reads CASSGAGSSTDTQYF. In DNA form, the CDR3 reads TGTGCCAGTAGCGGAGCGGGGAGCTCCACAGATACGCAGTATTTT.

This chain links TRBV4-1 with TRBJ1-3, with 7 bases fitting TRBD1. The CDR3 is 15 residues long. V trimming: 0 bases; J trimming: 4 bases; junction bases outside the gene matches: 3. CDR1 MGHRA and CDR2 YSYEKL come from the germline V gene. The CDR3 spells CASSQEGQLGNTIYF. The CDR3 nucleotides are TGCGCCAGCAGCCAAGAGGGACAGCTCGGAAACACCATATATTTT.

The CDR3 DNA is TGTGCCAGCAGCTTAGGGCCTCGGACTAGCGGGAGGGAGGTCGGCATTCAGTACTTC. Encoded protein: CASSLGPRTSGREVGIQYF. The rearrangement joins TRBV7-2 to TRBJ2-4, with 15 bases that match TRBD2. Looked up from germline, CDR1 is SGHTA and CDR2 is FQGNSA. The CDR3 is made up of 19 amino acids. V dropped 1 base and J dropped 9; count of bases not matched to a gene: 13.

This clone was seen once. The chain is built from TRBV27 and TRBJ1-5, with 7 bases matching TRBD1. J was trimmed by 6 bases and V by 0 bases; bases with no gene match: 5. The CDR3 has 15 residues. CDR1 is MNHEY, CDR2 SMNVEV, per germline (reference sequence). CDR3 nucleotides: TGTGCCAGCAGTTTATCAGGGGCAGGGGGTCAGCCCCAGCATTTT. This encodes CASSLSGAGGQPQHF.

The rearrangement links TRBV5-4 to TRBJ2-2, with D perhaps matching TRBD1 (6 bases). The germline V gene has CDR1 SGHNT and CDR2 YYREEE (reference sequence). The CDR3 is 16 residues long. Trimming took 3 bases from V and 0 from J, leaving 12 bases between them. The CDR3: CASSSPDRTNTGELFF. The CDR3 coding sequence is TGTGCCAGCAGCTCGCCGGACAGAACGAACACCGGGGAGCTGTTTTTT.

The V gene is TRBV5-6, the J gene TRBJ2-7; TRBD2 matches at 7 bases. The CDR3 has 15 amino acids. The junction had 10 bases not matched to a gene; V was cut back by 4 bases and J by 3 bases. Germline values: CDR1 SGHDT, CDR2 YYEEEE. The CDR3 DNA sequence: TGTGCCAGCAGCGAACGGGGTAGCGGGTTCTACGAGCAGTACTTC. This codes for CASSERGSGFYEQYF.

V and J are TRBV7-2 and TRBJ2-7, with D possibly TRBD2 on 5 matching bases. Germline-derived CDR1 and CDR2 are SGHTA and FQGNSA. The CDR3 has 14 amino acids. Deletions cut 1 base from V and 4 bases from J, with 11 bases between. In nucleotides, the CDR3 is TGTGCCAGCAGCTTAGAGGGTTTAGCGTACGAGCAGTACTTC. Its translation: CASSLEGLAYEQYF. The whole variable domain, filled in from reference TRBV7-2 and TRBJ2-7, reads GAGVSQSPSNKVTEKGKDVELRCDPISGHTALYWYRQSLGQGLEFLIYFQGNSAPDKSGLPSDRFSAERTGGSVSTLTIQRTQQEDSAVYLCASSLEGLAYEQYFGPGTRLTVT.

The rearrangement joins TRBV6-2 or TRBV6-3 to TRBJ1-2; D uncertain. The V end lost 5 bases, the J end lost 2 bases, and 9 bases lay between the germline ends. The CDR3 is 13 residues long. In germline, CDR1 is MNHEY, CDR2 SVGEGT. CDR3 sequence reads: CASSAEGNYGYTF. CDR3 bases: TGTGCCAGCAGTGCGGAAGGAAACTATGGCTACACCTTC.

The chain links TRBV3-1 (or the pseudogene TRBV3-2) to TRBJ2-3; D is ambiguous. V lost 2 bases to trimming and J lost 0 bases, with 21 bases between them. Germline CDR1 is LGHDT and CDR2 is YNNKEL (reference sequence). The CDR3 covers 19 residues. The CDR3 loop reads CASSQSDLTSSPSTDTQYF. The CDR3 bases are TGTGCCAGCAGCCAAAGCGACCTTACGAGTTCACCTAGCACAGATACGCAGTATTTT.